This T cell receptor (beta chain) was identified during a study of OX40 agonist ivuxolimab in advanced cancers. Germline assignment: CDR1 SGHDT and CDR2 YYEEEE. The CDR3 is 14 residues long. Trimming took off 6 bases at V and 3 bases at J, with 15 bases between the two ends. Data came from immunoSEQ multiplex PCR; TCRdb stores just in-frame clones and leaves some out. The table shows 35,000 to 40,000 clones, with 88% occurring only once. Blood sampling took place at baseline, cycle 4 day 1, and cycle 7 day 1. The source is an adult with an advanced solid tumor such as melanoma, head and neck, liver or kidney cancer. The chain is built from TRBV5-6 and TRBJ1-2; D call uncertain. The specimen comprised CD4+ or CD8+ T cells sorted from blood, sampled in a trial of the OX40 agonist ivuxolimab. The chain's CDR3 is CASIIKAWDYGYTF. DNA for the CDR3: TGTGCCAGCATCATAAAGGCGTGGGACTATGGCTACACCTTC.